This T cell receptor beta chain derives from a study of OX40 agonist ivuxolimab in advanced cancers. Notes on the study in general: Partial responders dosed at 0.1-3.0 mg/kg displayed clonal expansion ranking among the lowest.

The V gene end was trimmed by 4 bases and the J gene end by 8 bases; junction bases not matched to a gene: 9. Per germline, CDR1 SGHRS and CDR2 YFSETQ. The CDR3 consists of 14 residues. Details on this clone: Its antigen is currently unknown.

Clones were read by immunoSEQ multiplex PCR, and TCRdb kept only the in-frame ones, dropping some. The repertoire holds about 46,000 clones, over 65% seen once, with less than 2% in the top ten. Sequencing used CD4+ or CD8+ T cells sorted from blood, obtained in a trial of the OX40 agonist ivuxolimab. J is TRBJ2-1 and V is TRBV5-1, with 7 bases matching TRBD1. This clonotype was sampled from an adult with an advanced solid tumor such as melanoma, head and neck, liver or kidney cancer. CDR3 protein: CASSRQTGSDEQFF. CDR3 nucleotide sequence: TGCGCCAGCAGCCGACAGACAGGGTCCGATGAGCAGTTCTTC.